This passage covers 30 T cell receptor beta chains from one sample sequenced in a study of early T cells in non-severe SARS-CoV-2 infection. TCRdb processed the 5' RACE reads anew with MiXCR; each CDR3 protein has one entry. The table shows some 96,000 distinct CDR3 sequences, with more than 9.5% occurring only once. Specimen: whole blood, collected at baseline. These receptors came from an adult who was a healthcare worker with PCR-confirmed SARS-CoV-2 infection or an uninfected control (not recorded which).

V and J are TRBV29-1 and TRBJ2-1, with TRBD1 matching 9 bases. The CDR3 covers 12 residues. V shed 7 bases, J shed 9 bases, and the junction held 7 bases outside the gene matches. The V gene's germline CDR1 is SQVTM and CDR2 ANQGSEA. CDR3 sequence reads: CSAPDRGGEQFF. DNA of the CDR3: TGCAGCGCCCCGGACAGGGGCGGTGAGCAGTTCTTC.

This clonotype has just a few counts. V usage is TRBV7-9 and J usage is TRBJ2-5; D is perhaps TRBD2 (6 bases). V lost 8 bases to trimming and J lost 4 bases, with 14 bases between them. Germline V lookup: CDR1 SEHNR, CDR2 FQNEAQ (reference sequence). The CDR3 spans 13 residues. The CDR3 coding sequence is TGTGCCAGCGCACTAGCCCTGGTAGAGACCCAGTACTTC. Protein product: CASALALVETQYF.

CDR3 region: CASSLNVEDEQYF. As DNA, the CDR3 is TGTGCCAGCAGCTTAAACGTCGAAGACGAGCAGTACTTC. This chain uses TRBV7-6 with TRBJ2-7, with unresolved D. The V end was cut by 2 bases, the J end by 5 bases, with 10 bases between. The CDR3 runs to 13 residues. CDR1 and CDR2 from the germline V gene are SGHVS and FNYEAQ. Full variable domain (outside the CDR3, taken from reference TRBV7-6 and TRBJ2-7): GAGVSQSPRYKVTKRGQDVALRCDPISGHVSLYWYRQALGQGPEFLTYFNYEAQQDKSGLPNDRFSAERPEGSISTLTIQRTEQRDSAMYRCASSLNVEDEQYFGPGTRLTVT.

This clonotype was seen a handful of times. The V and J genes are TRBV10-3 and TRBJ2-7; D call uncertain. The V gene's germline CDR1 is ENHRY and CDR2 SYGVKD. V was trimmed by 3 bases and J by 9 bases, leaving 12 bases between them. The CDR3 has 12 residues. In nucleotides, the CDR3 is TGTGCCATCAGTGAAGTGGAAATTGGGCAGTACTTC. Translating gives CAISEVEIGQYF.

This clonotype was seen a handful of times. The rearrangement uses TRBV5-4 and TRBJ2-7; 7 bases map to TRBD1. The CDR3 runs 15 residues. The germline V gene has CDR1 SGHNT and CDR2 YYREEE (reference sequence). V shed 4 bases, J shed 4 bases, and the junction held 11 bases outside the gene matches. In DNA, the CDR3 is TGTGCCAGCAGCGCCCCAGACAGGGTTCGGTACGAGCAGTACTTC. It is translated as CASSAPDRVRYEQYF.

Many counts were recorded for this clonotype. V and J are TRBV11-2 and TRBJ2-2; 7 bases map to TRBD1. The CDR3 length is 14 residues. The V and J ends lost 6 bases and 8 bases, in that order; junction bases with no gene match: 9. Germline CDR1 and CDR2: SGHAT and FQNNGV. The CDR3 DNA reads TGTGCCAGCAGGGACAGGACCCAGATTGGGGAGCTGTTTTTT. Residues: CASRDRTQIGELFF.

This clonotype has ten or more counts. V is TRBV10-3 and J is TRBJ2-6, with D perhaps TRBD1 (6 bases). The ends were cut back, 1 base at V and 3 bases at J, with 13 bases in the middle. CDR3 length: 17 amino acids. Germline CDR1 is ENHRY and CDR2 is SYGVKD. The chain's CDR3 is CAISEYETGFGANVLTF. DNA for the CDR3: TGTGCCATCAGTGAGTACGAGACAGGTTTTGGGGCCAACGTCCTGACTTTC.

The sample holds a few counts of this clonotype. The chain couples TRBV11-2 to TRBJ2-7; TRBD2 agrees at 9 bases. V lost 6 bases and J lost 0; bases outside the gene matches: 6. Looked up from germline, CDR1 is SGHAT and CDR2 is FQNNGV. CDR3 length: 15 amino acids. The CDR3 DNA reads as TGTGCCAGCAGGTCCCCTAGCGGGAACTCCTACGAGCAGTACTTC. Protein sequence: CASRSPSGNSYEQYF.

This chain links TRBV7-3 with TRBJ2-1; D assignment may be TRBD1 or TRBD2 (6 bases each). Per germline, CDR1 SGHTA and CDR2 FQGTGA. CDR3 length: 16 amino acids. The V and J ends lost 5 bases and 0 bases respectively, with 14 bases between them. This CDR3 reads CASSPRGGTSYNEQFF. The CDR3 region has the DNA TGTGCCAGCAGCCCACGAGGGGGGACCTCCTACAATGAGCAGTTCTTC.

This clonotype appeared many times. The chain joins TRBV5-1 to TRBJ1-2, with D possibly matching TRBD1 (5 bases). V was clipped by 4 bases and J by 1 base, with 11 bases between them. This CDR3 contains 14 residues. Germline V gene data show CDR1 as SGHRS and CDR2 as YFSETQ. The CDR3 loop is CASSQRQGNYGYTF. DNA of the CDR3: TGCGCCAGCAGCCAACGGCAGGGTAACTATGGCTACACCTTC.

This clonotype came up many times. The chain employs TRBV12-5 and TRBJ2-2; D remains unclear. V was cut by 2 bases and J by 5 bases, with 12 bases left in between. CDR1 LGHNT and CDR2 FRNRAP come from the germline V gene. This CDR3 is 15 amino acids long. CDR3 DNA: TGTGCTAGTGGTTTGTTCACCATAAGTACCGGGGAGCTGTTTTTT. This gives the protein CASGLFTISTGELFF.

The CDR3 nucleotides read TGTGCCAGCAGCTCAGGGACTAGCGAGGCCTACAATGAGCAGTTCTTC. Translation gives CASSSGTSEAYNEQFF. This chain uses TRBV9 with TRBJ2-1, with 10 bases lining up with TRBD2. CDR1 and CDR2 from the germline V gene are SGDLS and YYNGEE. This CDR3 is built from 16 residues. J was trimmed by 2 bases and V by 4 bases; bases with no gene match: 6.

The table lists this clonotype with many counts. The chain has TRBV2 and TRBJ1-5, with D unclear. The CDR3 has 15 amino acids. The germline V gene encodes CDR1 SNHLY and CDR2 FYNNEI. The V end was cut by 3 bases, the J end by 2 bases, with 11 bases between. CDR3 nucleotides: TGTGCCAGCAGTGATGATGCGATGGGCAATCAGCCCCAGCATTTT. Amino acids: CASSDDAMGNQPQHF. Together with reference TRBV2 and TRBJ1-5, the CDR3 gives the full variable domain: EPEVTQTPSHQVTQMGQEVILRCVPISNHLYFYWYRQILGQKVEFLVSFYNNEISEKSEIFDDQFSVERPDGSNFTLKIRSTKLEDSAMYFCASSDDAMGNQPQHFGDGTRLSIL.

The chain has TRBV7-2 and TRBJ1-1; D remains ambiguous. Trimming removed 5 bases at V and 1 base at J, with 11 bases between. The CDR3 is 14 residues long. Germline CDR1 and CDR2: SGHTA and FQGNSA. The CDR3 DNA reads TGTGCCAGCAGCATAGTCTTTCGGAACACTGAAGCTTTCTTT. It codes for CASSIVFRNTEAFF.

There are many counts of this clonotype. CDR3 loop: CASSPRGGIVQDTQYF. CDR3 coding DNA: TGTGCCAGCAGCCCCCGCGGCGGGATCGTCCAGGATACGCAGTATTTT. The rearrangement links TRBV9 to TRBJ2-3, with D possibly TRBD2 on 6 matching bases. Germline-derived CDR1 and CDR2 are SGDLS and YYNGEE. Between the trimmed V and J ends, which lost 4 bases and 6 bases, there was a span of 21 bases. The CDR3 covers 16 residues. The full variable domain, completed using reference TRBV9 and TRBJ2-3, is DSGVTQTPKHLITATGQRVTLRCSPRSGDLSVYWYQQSLDQGLQFLIQYYNGEERAKGNILERFSAQQFPDLHSELNLSSLELGDSALYFCASSPRGGIVQDTQYFGPGTRLTVL.

The table lists this clonotype with a few counts. The V call is TRBV5-5, the J call TRBJ2-3; 9 bases fit TRBD1. V trimming: 3 bases; J trimming: 4 bases; junction bases outside the gene matches: 6. The CDR3 contains 15 residues. Germline CDR1 SGHKS, CDR2 YYEKEE (reference sequence). The CDR3 DNA reads as TGTGCCAGCAGCTCCGGGGACAGGGTACCAGATACGCAGTATTTT. Protein: CASSSGDRVPDTQYF. Supplemented by reference TRBV5-5 and TRBJ2-3, the full variable domain reads DAGVTQSPTHLIKTRGQQVTLRCSPISGHKSVSWYQQVLGQGPQFIFQYYEKEERGRGNFPDRFSARQFPNYSSELNVNALLLGDSALYLCASSSGDRVPDTQYFGPGTRLTVL.

This clonotype was observed at least ten times. The V call is TRBV13, the J call TRBJ2-5; 7 nucleotides agree with TRBD2. CDR1 PRHDT and CDR2 FYEKMQ come from the germline V gene (reference sequence). The V and J ends lost 1 base and 3 bases, in that order; junction bases with no gene match: 8. The CDR3 spans 16 residues. In nucleotides, the CDR3 is TGTGCCAGCAGCTTAGAGCGGGACCTCCCCAAAGAGACCCAGTACTTC. It translates to CASSLERDLPKETQYF.

The gene calls are TRBV12-3 or TRBV12-4 and TRBJ2-3, with D maybe TRBD2 (6 bases). Trimming took off 5 bases at V and 6 bases at J, with 12 bases between the two ends. The CDR3 runs 13 residues. The DNA for the CDR3 is TGTGCCAGCAGTACACGGGGGTTGGATACGCAGTATTTT. Its translation: CASSTRGLDTQYF.

The rearrangement links TRBV29-1 to TRBJ2-1; TRBD1 matches at 9 bases. The CDR3 spans 13 residues. In germline, CDR1 is SQVTM, CDR2 ANQGSEA. V shed 7 bases and J 4 bases; nucleotides not matched to a gene: 5. As DNA, the CDR3 is TGCAGCGCGGGACAGGGCTATTACAATGAGCAGTTCTTC. Translating it yields CSAGQGYYNEQFF.

This clonotype was detected a few times. The rearrangement links TRBV20-1 to TRBJ1-5; D might be TRBD1 (5 bases). CDR1 and CDR2 (germline): DFQATT, SNEGSKA (reference sequence). V lost 8 bases and J 6 bases, leaving 20 bases between the germline ends. This CDR3 is 14 amino acids long. As DNA, the CDR3 is TGCAGTACCGATACGGGTCAGGGCGGTCAGCCCCAGCATTTT. Amino acids: CSTDTGQGGQPQHF.

At least ten counts were recorded for this clonotype. J is TRBJ2-1 and V is TRBV7-2; D remains ambiguous. CDR1 is SGHTA, CDR2 FQGNSA, per germline. The CDR3 runs to 13 residues. Between the trimmed V and J ends, which lost 1 base and 3 bases, there was a span of 4 bases. The CDR3 region is CASSLVGYNEQFF. DNA for the CDR3: TGTGCCAGCAGCTTAGTGGGCTACAATGAGCAGTTCTTC.

This clonotype was seen more than once but under ten times. The V call is TRBV6-5, the J call TRBJ2-1, with TRBD2 identical over 7 bases. This CDR3 is built from 17 residues. CDR1 and CDR2 from the germline V gene are MNHEY and SVGAGI. The J segment lost 4 bases and the V segment lost 4 bases, leaving 13 bases of the junction unmatched. CDR3 loop: CASSWAPSGRVYNEQFF. The CDR3 region has the DNA TGTGCCAGCAGTTGGGCCCCGTCGGGGAGGGTTTACAATGAGCAGTTCTTC.

This clonotype was recorded many times. The chain has TRBV20-1 and TRBJ2-3, with 16 bases matching TRBD2. Germline V gives CDR1 DFQATT, CDR2 SNEGSKA (reference sequence). There are 16 residues in the CDR3. J gave up 4 bases and V 6 bases, and 7 bases lay outside the gene matches. The CDR3 DNA sequence: TGCAGTGCAGGGACTAGCGGGGGGGAGGCCCCAGATACGCAGTATTTT. Translating it yields CSAGTSGGEAPDTQYF.

The chain joins TRBV28 to TRBJ2-7, with D possibly matching TRBD1 (6 bases). CDR1 is MDHEN and CDR2 is SYDVKM in the germline V gene. The V end lost 7 bases, the J end lost 2 bases, and 15 bases lay between the germline ends. The CDR3 extends over 14 amino acids. The CDR3 DNA sequence: TGTGCCAGCACCACTGGGGGCCAACCCTACGAGCAGTACTTC. This gives the protein CASTTGGQPYEQYF.

There are a few counts of this clonotype. The chain has TRBV20-1 and TRBJ1-1; the D is unclear. CDR1 is DFQATT and CDR2 is SNEGSKA in the germline V gene (reference sequence). The CDR3 is 14 amino acids. Trimming shortened V by 2 bases and J by 4 bases, and 14 bases separated the two germline ends. The CDR3 here is CSARNFEGSTEAFF. For the CDR3, the DNA is TGCAGTGCTAGAAATTTTGAGGGATCCACTGAAGCTTTCTTT.

This chain links TRBV20-1 with TRBJ2-3, with D maybe TRBD2 (6 bases). This CDR3 contains 13 residues. The germline V gene encodes CDR1 DFQATT and CDR2 SNEGSKA (reference sequence). V was pared by 4 bases and J by 1 base, with 9 bases between. The CDR3 nucleotides read TGCAGTGCTATGGCGGGGCGCACAGATACGCAGTATTTT. As protein: CSAMAGRTDTQYF.

This clonotype was picked up a small number of times. The chain has TRBV9 and TRBJ2-2, with a weak D call TRBD1 (6 bases). The CDR3 has 16 residues. Germline V lookup: CDR1 SGDLS, CDR2 YYNGEE. The ends were cut back, 4 bases at V and 3 bases at J, with 16 bases in the middle. DNA of the CDR3: TGTGCCAGCAGCACCCGACAGGACCCCCACACCGGGGAGCTGTTTTTT. It codes for CASSTRQDPHTGELFF.

This clonotype has ten or more counts. The chain carries TRBV7-9 and TRBJ2-5; D is perhaps TRBD1 (6 bases). This CDR3 is built from 13 residues. Germline assignment: CDR1 SEHNR and CDR2 FQNEAQ (reference sequence). V lost 4 bases to trimming and J lost 5 bases, with 11 bases between them. The CDR3 sequence is CASSSRGGETQYF. The CDR3 bases are TGTGCCAGCAGCTCGAGAGGGGGTGAGACCCAGTACTTC.

This clonotype was seen at least ten times. The rearrangement uses TRBV10-3 and TRBJ1-1, with 8 bases lining up with TRBD1. V dropped 10 bases and J dropped 1; count of bases not matched to a gene: 8. The CDR3 is made up of 14 amino acids. The germline CDR1 and CDR2 sequences are ENHRY and SYGVKD. The CDR3, as DNA: TGTGCCACCAAGCAGGGACAGGAGAACACTGAAGCTTTCTTT. Protein: CATKQGQENTEAFF.

The rearrangement joins TRBV12-3 or TRBV12-4 to TRBJ2-2; D unresolved. This CDR3 spans 13 amino acids. V dropped 3 bases and J dropped 3 bases, with 5 bases sitting between them. CDR3 nucleotide sequence: TGTGCCAGCAGTTTGGGTTACACCGGGGAGCTGTTTTTT. Its translation: CASSLGYTGELFF.